The 22 T cell receptor beta chains below come from one sample, sequenced in a study of vaccination and CD4 T cells after COVID-19. The sample's treatment: roughly ten-day PBMC culture with coronavirus spike peptide pools or control peptides (ViraFEST assay). The unexposed donor provided CD4+ T cells, which were taken before the COVID-19 pandemic (2011-2018). Cultured CD4+ T cells had their DNA profiled by the Oncomine TCR Beta short-read assay. Scientists extracted genomic DNA from CD4+ T cells grown in culture. TCRdb processed the PCR reads anew with MiXCR; each CDR3 protein has one entry. The repertoire holds 9,500 to 14,000 distinct CDR3 sequences, with 30% to 45% as singletons. These receptors' targets are unknown. The sample taken for sequencing was CD4+ T cells from blood, cultured in vitro. Receptor source: a human donor in good health.

V gene TRBV7-2 combines with J gene TRBJ2-6; D is uncertain. Germline V gives CDR1 SGHTA, CDR2 FQGNSA. Trimming took off 6 bases at V and 2 bases at J, with 11 bases between the two ends. The CDR3 consists of 15 residues. The CDR3 protein is CASSLQPTGANVLTF. In DNA, the CDR3 is TGTGCCAGCAGTTTACAGCCTACTGGGGCCAACGTCCTGACTTTC.

V gene TRBV28 combines with J gene TRBJ2-2; no definite D call. Germline CDR1 MDHEN, CDR2 SYDVKM. CDR3 length equals 14 residues. V gave up 2 bases and J gave up 5 bases, with 9 bases separating them. CDR3 sequence reads: CASSLIGWTGELFF. CDR3 in DNA: TGTGCCAGCAGTTTAATTGGTTGGACCGGGGAGCTGTTTTTT.

The chain employs TRBV19 and TRBJ2-1, with a weak D call TRBD1 (6 bases). The CDR3 runs to 15 residues. V lost 0 bases to trimming and J lost 3 bases, with 9 bases between them. CDR1 LNHDA and CDR2 SQIVND come from the germline V gene (reference sequence). In nucleotides, the CDR3 is TGTGCCAGTAGTATAGATCCGACAGGCTACAATGAGCAGTTCTTC. The encoded protein is CASSIDPTGYNEQFF. Full variable domain (missing parts from reference TRBV19 and TRBJ2-1): DGGITQSPKYLFRKEGQNVTLSCEQNLNHDAMYWYRQDPGQGLRLIYYSQIVNDFQKGDIAEGYSVSREKKESFPLTVTSAQKNPTAFYLCASSIDPTGYNEQFFGPGTRLTVL.

The chain recombines TRBV20-1 with TRBJ2-7, with 10 bases that match TRBD2. This CDR3 comprises 14 residues. The trim removed 3 bases at V and 7 bases at J, leaving 9 bases unmatched. Per the germline V gene, CDR1 is DFQATT and CDR2 is SNEGSKA (reference sequence). CDR3 nucleotides: TGCAGTGCTAGTCTAGCGGGAGTACGAGGAGAGCAGTACTTC. Protein sequence: CSASLAGVRGEQYF.

The chain uses TRBV18 and TRBJ2-1; TRBD2 matches at 8 bases. CDR1 is KGHSH and CDR2 is LQKENI in the germline V gene. This CDR3 spans 16 amino acids. Trimming removed 6 bases from V and 5 bases from J; junction bases left unmatched: 12. CDR3 amino acids: CASSRTGTRIDNEQFF. In nucleotides, the CDR3 is TGTGCCAGCTCTCGAACCGGGACTAGGATCGACAATGAGCAGTTCTTC. Drawing the rest from reference TRBV18 and TRBJ2-1, the complete variable domain is NAGVMQNPRHLVRRRGQEARLRCSPMKGHSHVYWYRQLPEEGLKFMVYLQKENIIDESGMPKERFSAEFPKEGPSILRIQQVVRGDSAAYFCASSRTGTRIDNEQFFGPGTRLTVL.

The chain joins TRBV7-3 to TRBJ2-5; TRBD2 agrees at 9 bases. With 5 bases clipped from V and 4 bases from J, the junction kept 8 bases outside the gene matches. The germline gives CDR1 SGHTA, CDR2 FQGTGA. The CDR3 totals 15 residues. The CDR3 loop reads CASSPHSGSGETQYF. The CDR3 DNA reads as TGTGCCAGCAGCCCACATAGCGGGAGCGGAGAGACCCAGTACTTC.

In its sample, this clonotype is medium-sized (0.01 to 0.1%). The chain links TRBV2 to TRBJ1-2; D not resolved. CDR3 length equals 14 residues. Germline CDR1 reads SNHLY; CDR2 reads FYNNEI. Trimming removed 3 bases from V and 0 bases from J, with 8 bases in between. CDR3 sequence reads: CASSETGTNYGYTF. The DNA for the CDR3 is TGTGCCAGCAGTGAGACGGGTACTAACTATGGCTACACCTTC.

This clonotype has a handful of counts. This sequence joins TRBV20-1 and TRBJ1-2, with TRBD1 matching over 7 bases. V was pared by 5 bases and J by 14 bases, with 14 bases of the junction left unmatched. Germline V gene data show CDR1 as DFQATT and CDR2 as SNEGSKA (reference sequence). The CDR3 extends over 12 amino acids. CDR3 sequence: CSARPGTAAETF. In DNA form, the CDR3 reads TGCAGTGCTCGTCCCGGGACAGCGGCGGAAACCTTC.

The chain couples TRBV19 to TRBJ1-1, with D maybe TRBD1 (5 bases). The CDR3 extends over 13 amino acids. Trimming cost V 8 bases and J 5 bases, with 15 bases left between them. Germline CDR1 reads LNHDA; CDR2 reads SQIVND (reference sequence). The CDR3 DNA sequence: TGTGCCAGTGGGCAAGGGGTTCAGACTGAAGCTTTCTTT. It codes for CASGQGVQTEAFF. The entire variable domain, with the rest obtained from reference TRBV19 and TRBJ1-1, is as follows: DGGITQSPKYLFRKEGQNVTLSCEQNLNHDAMYWYRQDPGQGLRLIYYSQIVNDFQKGDIAEGYSVSREKKESFPLTVTSAQKNPTAFYLCASGQGVQTEAFFGQGTRLTVV.

The chain is built from TRBV20-1 and TRBJ2-1; no reliable D call. The V and J ends lost 5 bases and 2 bases respectively, with 22 bases between them. Germline values: CDR1 DFQATT, CDR2 SNEGSKA (reference sequence). The CDR3 is 17 residues long. The CDR3 sequence is CSAPGPLKEWPYNEQFF. The CDR3 DNA reads as TGCAGTGCTCCAGGCCCACTCAAGGAATGGCCCTACAATGAGCAGTTCTTC.

This clonotype was detected a few times. The V call is TRBV7-2, the J call TRBJ2-2; D remains ambiguous. This CDR3 region has 11 residues. The germline V gene has CDR1 SGHTA and CDR2 FQGNSA. Deletions cut 5 bases from V and 6 bases from J, with 4 bases between. CDR3 sequence reads: CASSPPGELFF. The CDR3 nucleotides are TGTGCCAGCAGCCCCCCCGGGGAGCTGTTTTTT.

The chain joins TRBV7-3 to TRBJ1-6; D gene uncertain. Germline V gives CDR1 SGHTA, CDR2 FQGTGA. The CDR3 is 13 residues long. Trimming left V 2 bases short and J 7 bases short, with 6 bases between. The CDR3 is CASSLGRNSPLHF. In nucleotides, the CDR3 is TGTGCCAGCAGCTTAGGCAGAAATTCACCCCTCCACTTT.

This chain links TRBV23-1 with TRBJ1-5; 10 bases line up with TRBD1. TRBV23-1 is known as an ORF, though its function is uncertain. This CDR3 has 14 residues. With V trimmed by 3 bases and J by 7 bases, 3 bases remained unmatched. This CDR3 is CASSHRDRGQPQHF. The CDR3, as DNA: TGCGCCAGCAGTCATCGGGACAGGGGCCAGCCCCAGCATTTT.

This clonotype was found a few times. This chain uses TRBV5-4 with TRBJ2-2, with D uncertain. The CDR3 is 16 amino acids. Trimming removed 4 bases at V and 0 bases at J, with 13 bases between. Germline V CDR1 and CDR2: SGHNT, YYREEE (reference sequence). As DNA, the CDR3 is TGTGCCAGCAGCCCCCCCGCGGCTGCGAACACCGGGGAGCTGTTTTTT. This translates into CASSPPAAANTGELFF.

The genes are TRBV6-2 or TRBV6-3 and TRBJ2-7; no clear D gene. Germline assignment: CDR1 MNHEY and CDR2 SVGEGT. Trimming removed 4 bases from V and 7 bases from J, with 14 bases in between. The CDR3 covers 13 residues. The CDR3 sequence is CASSFSVPGEQYF. In nucleotides, the CDR3 is TGTGCCAGCAGTTTTTCGGTTCCAGGAGAGCAGTACTTC.

In its sample, this clonotype was seen a few times. The V gene is TRBV6-2 or TRBV6-3, the J gene TRBJ1-5; D is uncertain. The CDR3 spans 14 residues. Looked up from germline, CDR1 is MNHEY and CDR2 is SVGEGT. The germline V and J ends were trimmed by 6 bases and 1 base, with 10 bases remaining between them. In nucleotides, the CDR3 is TGTGCCAGCAGCCCATCCCAGAGCAATCAGCCCCAGCATTTT. Its translation is CASSPSQSNQPQHF.

V and J are TRBV30 and TRBJ2-3, with D tentatively TRBD1 (5 bases). The CDR3 consists of 13 residues. Looked up from germline, CDR1 is GTSNPN and CDR2 is SVGIG (reference sequence). Trimming removed 0 bases from V and 1 base from J, with 5 bases in between. CDR3 sequence reads: CAWSVGGTDTQYF. CDR3 sequence (DNA): TGTGCCTGGAGTGTAGGGGGCACAGATACGCAGTATTTT.

There are a few counts of this clonotype. The chain joins TRBV6-1 to TRBJ2-6, with D possibly matching TRBD1 (5 bases). Germline V gene data show CDR1 as MNHNS and CDR2 as SASEGT. V was pared by 6 bases and J by 0 bases, with 15 bases between. This CDR3 has 17 amino acids. The CDR3 DNA sequence: TGTGCCAGCAGCAGAAGGGGCAGGAGCTCTGGGGCCAACGTCCTGACTTTC. Its translation: CASSRRGRSSGANVLTF.

A few counts support this clonotype. The chain carries TRBV2 and TRBJ1-1, with D hard to call. V lost 6 bases to trimming and J lost 1 base, with 9 bases between them. CDR3 length: 13 residues. Per germline, CDR1 SNHLY and CDR2 FYNNEI. CDR3 in amino acids: CASSVDTNTEAFF. The CDR3, as DNA: TGTGCCAGCAGCGTAGACACGAACACTGAAGCTTTCTTT.

The V gene is TRBV19, the J gene TRBJ2-1; the match to TRBD2 covers 14 bases. The CDR3 totals 13 residues. The germline gives CDR1 LNHDA, CDR2 SQIVND (reference sequence). Trimming cost V 6 bases and J 8 bases; bases outside gene matches: 0. CDR3 bases: TGTGCCAGTAGGACTAGCGGGAGGGATGAGCAGTTCTTC. This gives the protein CASRTSGRDEQFF.

This chain uses TRBV7-3 with TRBJ2-7; D gene uncertain. CDR3 length: 14 amino acids. V lost 1 base to trimming and J lost 2 bases, with 9 bases between them. CDR1 and CDR2 (germline): SGHTA, FQGTGA. CDR3 nucleotide sequence: TGTGCCAGCAGCTTAATGCTAGGACCCTACGAGCAGTACTTC. It encodes CASSLMLGPYEQYF.

V and J are TRBV7-3 and TRBJ2-3, with 9 bases lining up with TRBD1. V gave up 3 bases and J gave up 4 bases; unmatched junction bases: 8. Germline-derived CDR1 and CDR2 are SGHTA and FQGTGA. This CDR3 is built from 16 residues. This chain's CDR3 is CASSLAGTGFADTQYF. CDR3 coding DNA: TGTGCCAGCAGCTTGGCCGGGACAGGGTTCGCAGATACGCAGTATTTT.